The 24 T cell receptor beta chains reported below all come from one sample, sequenced in a study of cytomegalovirus exposure and HLA in healthy donors (dated by TCRdb to the late 2010s). Library generation was performed with the immunoSEQ multiplex PCR assay. A mixture of 60 forward primers for TCR Vbeta segments and 13 reverse primers for TCR Jbeta segments was used in the multiplex PCR. In TCRdb, the immuneACCESS table is reduced to in-frame sequences with V and J assigned. These tables do not hold every clone; where another copy was compared, an unresolved V gene accounts for under half, and the others remain unexplained. The sample profile shows 120,000 or so clones; roughly 80% of them were found once. About 32% of the sample is in the top ten clones. The specimen sequenced was PBMCs. The receptors here all came from a man aged 60 to 69 in good health and CMV-seropositive.

The genes are TRBV27 and TRBJ1-1; D remains ambiguous. Looked up from germline, CDR1 is MNHEY and CDR2 is SMNVEV (reference sequence). The CDR3 extends over 14 amino acids. The V end lost 4 bases, the J end lost 1 base, and 10 bases lay between the germline ends. In nucleotides, the CDR3 is TGTGCCAGCAGTTCCGGGAGCAGGAACACTGAAGCTTTCTTT. Residues: CASSSGSRNTEAFF.

The CDR3 loop reads CASRGGAGDTEAFF. CDR3 nucleotides: TGCGCCAGCCGGGGGGGGGCGGGAGACACTGAAGCTTTCTTT. This sequence joins TRBV5-1 and TRBJ1-1; maybe TRBD1 (6 bases). The length of the CDR3 is 14 residues. Germline CDR1 and CDR2: SGHRS and YFSETQ. V lost 7 bases and J 3 bases, leaving 16 bases between the germline ends.

The J gene is TRBJ2-1, the V gene TRBV7-9; perhaps TRBD1 as D (6 bases). The germline gives CDR1 SEHNR, CDR2 FQNEAQ (reference sequence). V was cut by 3 bases and J by 8 bases, with 17 bases left in between. The length of the CDR3 is 15 residues. Here the CDR3 DNA reads TGTGCCAGCAGCTTCGCGCAGGGGAAGGAGGATGAGCAGTTCTTC. Its translation: CASSFAQGKEDEQFF.

The chain employs TRBV29-1 and TRBJ2-7; perhaps TRBD2 as D (5 bases). Trimming took 4 bases from V and 2 from J, leaving 12 bases between them. The germline CDR1 and CDR2 sequences are SQVTM and ANQGSEA. CDR3 length equals 13 residues. CDR3 coding DNA: TGCAGCGTTGGCGGGTCGGCTCCCTACGAGCAGTACTTC. Protein sequence: CSVGGSAPYEQYF.

The chain employs TRBV19 and TRBJ1-5; the D gene is possibly TRBD1 (6 bases). Germline CDR1 LNHDA, CDR2 SQIVND (reference sequence). CDR3 length: 14 amino acids. Trimming left V 3 bases short and J 4 bases short, with 10 bases between. Here the CDR3 DNA reads TGTGCCAGTAGTATCGGACAGATTAATCAGCCCCAGCATTTT. Translated, it gives CASSIGQINQPQHF.

This clone showed up just once. The chain recombines TRBV11-2 with TRBJ1-2, with TRBD1 identical over 8 bases. With 4 bases clipped from V and 2 bases from J, the junction kept 18 bases outside the gene matches. The CDR3 contains 19 residues. Germline lookup yields CDR1 SGHAT and CDR2 FQNNGV. The CDR3 reads CASSSLHTRRDRPNYGYTF. The CDR3 DNA is TGTGCCAGCAGCTCCCTTCATACCCGCCGGGACAGGCCAAACTATGGCTACACCTTC.

V usage is TRBV28 and J usage is TRBJ2-4; 9 nucleotides agree with TRBD2. CDR1 and CDR2 (germline): MDHEN, SYDVKM. CDR3 length: 17 residues. Trimming took 6 bases from V and 3 from J; bases not matched to a gene: 12. DNA for the CDR3: TGTGCCAGCAGCTCTGAGGAAACGACTAGCGGCAAAAACATTCAGTACTTC. Protein sequence: CASSSEETTSGKNIQYF.

In its sample, this clone was seen a few times. The J gene is TRBJ2-3, the V gene TRBV7-6; 7 bases are shared with TRBD2. The length of the CDR3 is 17 residues. Trimming cost V 5 bases and J 2 bases; bases outside gene matches: 13. The germline gives CDR1 SGHVS, CDR2 FNYEAQ. CDR3 in amino acids: CASSRDRLAEFTDTQYF. The DNA of the CDR3 is TGTGCCAGCAGCCGGGATCGACTAGCCGAATTCACAGATACGCAGTATTTT.

This clone occurred a few times. The rearrangement uses TRBV5-5 and TRBJ1-1; TRBD1 matches at 10 bases. Germline CDR1 reads SGHKS; CDR2 reads YYEKEE (reference sequence). V was clipped by 4 bases and J by 5 bases; unmatched bases: 2. The CDR3 is made up of 13 amino acids. DNA for the CDR3: TGTGCCAGCAGCAGACAGGGGGCGACTGAAGCTTTCTTT. Encoded protein: CASSRQGATEAFF.

This chain connects TRBV11-3 to TRBJ2-2; D perhaps matches TRBD2 (6 bases). Germline lookup yields CDR1 SGHNT and CDR2 YENEEA. The CDR3 runs to 14 residues. V lost 6 bases to trimming and J lost 3 bases, with 11 bases between them. CDR3 DNA sequence: TGTGCCAGCAGTCCGGGACTTTACACCGGGGAGCTGTTTTTT. This sequence encodes CASSPGLYTGELFF.

V gene TRBV7-6 combines with J gene TRBJ1-4; TRBD1 matches 10 bases. After removal of 1 base from V and 8 bases from J, the junction contained 4 bases not matched to a gene. Germline V gene sequence: CDR1 SGHVS, CDR2 FNYEAQ. This CDR3 is 15 amino acids long. The CDR3 protein is CASSLVWDRGEKLFF. CDR3 sequence (DNA): TGTGCCAGCAGCTTAGTATGGGACAGGGGCGAAAAACTGTTTTTT.

The chain carries TRBV5-1 and TRBJ2-7, with D tentatively TRBD2 (7 bases). The CDR3 spans 15 residues. CDR1 is SGHRS and CDR2 is YFSETQ in the germline V gene. Between the trimmed V and J ends, which lost 0 bases and 0 bases, there was a span of 10 bases. CDR3 in amino acids: CASSLGGGASYEQYF. For the CDR3, the DNA is TGCGCCAGCAGCTTGGGCGGGGGCGCCTCCTACGAGCAGTACTTC.

The J gene is TRBJ1-2, the V gene TRBV6-6, with TRBD1 identical over 12 bases. In germline, CDR1 is MNHNY, CDR2 SVGAGI (reference sequence). This CDR3 has 15 amino acids. The ends lost 5 bases at V and 4 bases at J; junction bases unmatched: 5. In DNA, the CDR3 is TGTGCCAGCAGTCTCGGGACAGGGGGCGTCTATGGCTACACCTTC. Translated, it gives CASSLGTGGVYGYTF.

The CDR3 sequence: CASSPSMGTLAKNIQYF. CDR3 DNA sequence: TGTGCCAGCTCACCATCTATGGGGACTTTAGCCAAAAACATTCAGTACTTC. This chain connects TRBV18 to TRBJ2-4, with D maybe TRBD2 (6 bases). The CDR3 loop spans 17 amino acids. Germline CDR1 is KGHSH and CDR2 is LQKENI. V lost 2 bases and J lost 0, with 14 bases in between. Full variable domain (remainder filled in from reference TRBV18 and TRBJ2-4): NAGVMQNPRHLVRRRGQEARLRCSPMKGHSHVYWYRQLPEEGLKFMVYLQKENIIDESGMPKERFSAEFPKEGPSILRIQQVVRGDSAAYFCASSPSMGTLAKNIQYFGAGTRLSVL.

The chain uses TRBV13 and TRBJ2-7; 7 bases fit TRBD1. Trimming removed 4 bases from V and 2 bases from J; junction bases left unmatched: 8. This CDR3 contains 15 residues. Germline CDR1 and CDR2: PRHDT and FYEKMQ (reference sequence). The CDR3, as DNA: TGTGCCAGCAGCTCCACCGACAGGGACCCCTACGAGCAGTACTTC. It is translated as CASSSTDRDPYEQYF.

The genes are TRBV18 and TRBJ2-3; 7 nucleotides align to TRBD1. The CDR3 sequence is 14 residues long. The germline gives CDR1 KGHSH, CDR2 LQKENI. J was trimmed by 6 bases and V by 2 bases; bases with no gene match: 5. DNA for the CDR3: TGTGCCAGCTCACCATCCAACAGGGGTGATACGCAGTATTTT. It translates to CASSPSNRGDTQYF.

The gene calls are TRBV21-1 and TRBJ2-3; TRBD2, the D gene given by the table, was not confirmed from the DNA. TRBV21-1 is marked as a pseudogene. This CDR3 spans 12 amino acids. CDR3 nucleotides: TGTGCCAGCAGCCTGTTCGGGGATACGCAGTATTTT. This encodes CASSLFGDTQYF.

The V and J genes are TRBV7-9 and TRBJ2-7; 8 nucleotides agree with TRBD1. CDR3 length: 16 residues. The junction had 8 bases not matched to a gene; V was cut back by 2 bases and J by 2 bases. The germline gives CDR1 SEHNR, CDR2 FQNEAQ (reference sequence). The CDR3 bases are TGTGCCAGCAGCTTAATGCGCGGGACAGGAACCTACGAGCAGTACTTC. Its protein is CASSLMRGTGTYEQYF.

This clone showed up just once. The chain couples TRBV18 to TRBJ1-1, with 10 bases identical to TRBD1. Germline trimming cut 3 bases from V and 4 bases from J; bases unmatched to any gene: 5. Germline CDR1 is KGHSH and CDR2 is LQKENI. The CDR3 consists of 15 residues. The CDR3 spells CASSPTTGGVTEAFF. The CDR3 region has the DNA TGTGCCAGCTCACCCACGACAGGGGGCGTCACTGAAGCTTTCTTT.

The V gene is TRBV10-2, the J gene TRBJ1-1; 9 bases match TRBD1. The V segment lost 10 bases and the J segment 6 bases; nucleotides outside the gene matches: 9. CDR1 and CDR2 (germline): WSHSY, SAAADI. The CDR3 sequence is 13 residues long. CDR3 nucleotide sequence: TGCGCCACCCGATGGACAGGGGAGGCTGAAGCTTTCTTT. Its translation is CATRWTGEAEAFF.

V gene TRBV4-2 combines with J gene TRBJ1-5; TRBD1 matches 8 bases. The junction had 2 bases not matched to a gene; V was cut back by 3 bases and J by 4 bases. Per germline, CDR1 LGHNA and CDR2 YNFKEQ. The CDR3 contains 14 residues. CDR3 sequence reads: CASSQDRDNQPQHF. CDR3 bases: TGTGCCAGCAGCCAGGACAGGGATAATCAGCCCCAGCATTTT.

The rearrangement links TRBV7-3 to TRBJ1-1, with TRBD1 matching 10 bases. This CDR3 contains 16 residues. The V segment lost 2 bases and the J segment 1 base; nucleotides outside the gene matches: 4. The germline V gene encodes CDR1 SGHTA and CDR2 FQGTGA. The CDR3 coding sequence is TGTGCCAGCAGCTTATCTAGGACAGGGGGGAACACTGAAGCTTTCTTT. Its protein is CASSLSRTGGNTEAFF.

The gene calls are TRBV28 and TRBJ1-5; perhaps TRBD1 as D (5 bases). Between the trimmed V and J ends, which lost 5 bases and 4 bases, there was a span of 21 bases. Germline V gives CDR1 MDHEN, CDR2 SYDVKM. The CDR3 extends over 17 amino acids. CDR3 bases: TGTGCCAGCAGTCTCGAAGGCAGGTGGCAGGGTAATCAGCCCCAGCATTTT. Protein product: CASSLEGRWQGNQPQHF.

V and J are TRBV5-1 and TRBJ2-3; 12 positions match TRBD1. V lost 7 bases to trimming and J lost 4 bases; unmatched junction nucleotides: 7. The germline V gene has CDR1 SGHRS and CDR2 YFSETQ. This CDR3 comprises 15 residues. In nucleotides, the CDR3 is TGCGCCAGCGGCTCCGGGACAGGGGGCTCAGATACGCAGTATTTT. Translation gives CASGSGTGGSDTQYF.